What follows describes a single T cell receptor (beta chain). The data are from a study of cytomegalovirus exposure and HLA in healthy donors. Measured with immunoSEQ multiplex PCR; TCRdb has only the in-frame clones, and not every one. The sample carries tens of thousands of clones, about 95% recorded once. While the first cohort had about 610 subjects, the donors belonged to the separate validation cohort of more than 95 subjects. Germline V gene lookup returns CDR1 SQVTM and CDR2 ANQGSEA. Trimming shortened V by 4 bases and J by 1 base, and 13 bases separated the two germline ends. This CDR3 region has 14 residues.

The genes are TRBV29-1 and TRBJ1-1; D ambiguous. This clonotype was sampled from a man aged 18 to 35 in good health and CMV-seronegative. The sequencing input was PBMCs. CDR3 DNA sequence: TGCAGCGTTGCAAAACGCGAGGGGAACACTGAAGCTTTCTTT. Encoded protein: CSVAKREGNTEAFF. Based on the CDR3 plus reference TRBV29-1 and TRBJ1-1, the full variable domain is SAVISQKPSRDICQRGTSLTIQCQVDSQVTMMFWYRQQPGQSLTLIATANQGSEATYESGFVIDKFPISRPNLTFSTLTVSNMSPEDSSIYLCSVAKREGNTEAFFGQGTRLTVV.